This TCR beta chain was identified during a study of OX40 agonist ivuxolimab in advanced cancers. The table came from immunoSEQ multiplex PCR; TCRdb's copy has only in-frame clones and leaves some out. Among under 45,000 clones listed, 80% to 90% were seen once. Deletions cut 2 bases from V and 8 bases from J, with 7 bases between. This CDR3 spans 12 amino acids. CDR1 is SGHAT, CDR2 FQNNGV, per germline. The sequencing used CD4+ or CD8+ T cells sorted from blood, collected in a trial of the OX40 agonist ivuxolimab. This receptor was obtained from an adult with an advanced solid tumor such as melanoma, head and neck, liver or kidney cancer. The J gene is TRBJ2-1, the V gene TRBV11-2; D not certain. The CDR3 spells CASSLLAHEQFF. The CDR3, as DNA: TGTGCCAGCAGCTTACTCGCCCATGAGCAGTTCTTC.